This entry lists 14 T cell receptor beta chains sequenced from one sample in a study of blood T cell repertoires in COVID-19. The table came from immunoSEQ multiplex PCR; TCRdb's copy has only in-frame clones and leaves some out. In the table there are more than 30,000 clones, 75% to 90% of which are singletons. The source material was peripheral blood. The receptor source for this set is a man aged 45-60 years with active or convalescent COVID-19.

The chain has TRBV5-6 and TRBJ2-3; 14 positions match TRBD2. The CDR3 loop spans 19 amino acids. V lost 0 bases to trimming and J lost 1 base; unmatched junction nucleotides: 7. Germline V gene lookup returns CDR1 SGHDT and CDR2 YYEEEE. The CDR3 DNA reads as TGTGCCAGCAGCTTGGTGGGGACTAGCGGGAGCGGGGGCACAGATACGCAGTATTTT. It specifies CASSLVGTSGSGGTDTQYF.

There are a few counts of this clone. CDR3 amino acids: CASSLGPSLQGTANYEQYF. In DNA, the CDR3 is TGTGCCAGCAGCTTAGGACCGTCATTACAGGGAACGGCCAACTACGAGCAGTACTTC. The chain joins TRBV7-9 to TRBJ2-7; possibly TRBD1 for D (6 bases). Trimming took off 1 base at V and 3 bases at J, with 25 bases between the two ends. The CDR3 runs 19 residues. From germline, CDR1 is SEHNR and CDR2 FQNEAQ (reference sequence). Together with reference TRBV7-9 and TRBJ2-7, the CDR3 gives the full variable domain: DTGVSQNPRHKITKRGQNVTFRCDPISEHNRLYWYRQTLGQGPEFLTYFQNEAQLEKSRLLSDRFSAERPKGSFSTLEIQRTEQGDSAMYLCASSLGPSLQGTANYEQYFGPGTRLTVT.

The V and J genes are TRBV9 and TRBJ2-2; TRBD2 matches at 9 bases. The CDR3 contains 18 residues. V gave up 0 bases and J gave up 4 bases; unmatched junction bases: 10. In germline, CDR1 is SGDLS, CDR2 YYNGEE. The CDR3 spells CASSVVDRAGGLTGELFF. The CDR3 DNA follows: TGTGCCAGCAGCGTAGTGGATCGAGCGGGGGGACTCACCGGGGAGCTGTTTTTT. Complete variable domain (other parts from reference TRBV9 and TRBJ2-2): DSGVTQTPKHLITATGQRVTLRCSPRSGDLSVYWYQQSLDQGLQFLIQYYNGEERAKGNILERFSAQQFPDLHSELNLSSLELGDSALYFCASSVVDRAGGLTGELFFGEGSRLTVL.

Here the CDR3 reads CASSSRVRGAGTDTQYF. The CDR3 nucleotides read TGTGCCAGCAGCTCTAGAGTCCGGGGGGCCGGCACAGATACGCAGTATTTT. This sequence joins TRBV7-3 and TRBJ2-3; a possible D gene is TRBD2 (7 bases). Trimming cost V 4 bases and J 1 base, with 18 bases left between them. This CDR3 contains 17 residues. The germline V gene has CDR1 SGHTA and CDR2 FQGTGA.

The chain joins TRBV5-1 to TRBJ2-3, with D perhaps matching TRBD1 (5 bases). Per the germline V gene, CDR1 is SGHRS and CDR2 is YFSETQ. This CDR3 spans 14 amino acids. The V end was cut by 5 bases, the J end by 0 bases, with 10 bases between. In DNA form, the CDR3 reads TGCGCCAGCAGTAGGGGTGCTAGCACAGATACGCAGTATTTT. Amino acids: CASSRGASTDTQYF.

V and J are TRBV7-9 and TRBJ1-2, with D maybe TRBD1 (5 bases). V lost 5 bases to trimming and J lost 5 bases, with 18 bases between them. CDR1 SEHNR and CDR2 FQNEAQ come from the germline V gene (reference sequence). The CDR3 sequence is 15 residues long. The CDR3 DNA reads as TGTGCCAGCAGCCCTGGGGGGGGAGTCGAGTATGGCTACACCTTC. Protein product: CASSPGGGVEYGYTF.

The V and J genes are TRBV27 and TRBJ2-3; 9 positions agree with TRBD1. The CDR3 covers 15 residues. V trimming: 6 bases; J trimming: 3 bases; junction bases outside the gene matches: 7. Germline CDR1 and CDR2: MNHEY and SMNVEV (reference sequence). The CDR3 protein is CASSGTGRPTDTQYF. The CDR3 nucleotides are TGTGCCAGCAGCGGGACAGGGCGGCCGACAGATACGCAGTATTTT.

V and J are TRBV19 and TRBJ2-1; D is ambiguous. There are 14 residues in the CDR3. V was cut by 4 bases and J by 6 bases, with 13 bases left in between. CDR1 LNHDA and CDR2 SQIVND come from the germline V gene (reference sequence). The CDR3 loop reads CASSTRLNVNEQFF. The CDR3 DNA is TGTGCCAGTAGTACTAGGTTGAATGTCAATGAGCAGTTCTTC.

This clone was seen only once. The rearrangement uses TRBV6-1 and TRBJ2-7, with D unresolved. The V end lost 2 bases, the J end lost 3 bases, and 2 bases lay between the germline ends. The CDR3 contains 11 residues. CDR1 and CDR2 from the germline V gene are MNHNS and SASEGT. This CDR3 is CASSELYEQYV. CDR3 DNA: TGTGCCAGCAGTGAACTCTACGAGCAGTACGTC.

This sequence joins TRBV2 and TRBJ1-1; TRBD1 matches 9 bases. The CDR3 length is 14 residues. Germline CDR1 is SNHLY and CDR2 is FYNNEI. J was trimmed by 11 bases and V by 6 bases; bases with no gene match: 13. CDR3 sequence: CASREDRGPMQAFF. The CDR3 coding sequence is TGTGCCAGCAGGGAGGACAGGGGCCCCATGCAGGCTTTCTTT. Using reference TRBV2 and TRBJ1-1 for the parts outside the CDR3, the full variable domain is EPEVTQTPSHQVTQMGQEVILRCVPISNHLYFYWYRQILGQKVEFLVSFYNNEISEKSEIFDDQFSVERPDGSNFTLKIRSTKLEDSAMYFCASREDRGPMQAFFGQGTRLTVV.

By share, this clone counts as medium-sized. The rearrangement joins TRBV7-2 to TRBJ2-7, with 7 bases fitting TRBD2. The length of the CDR3 is 16 residues. The V segment lost 3 bases and the J segment 6 bases; nucleotides outside the gene matches: 14. Germline V gene lookup returns CDR1 SGHTA and CDR2 FQGNSA. CDR3 DNA: TGTGCCAGCAGCTTCCCCTTGAGCGGGGTGTGGGCCGAGCAGTACTTC. Translating gives CASSFPLSGVWAEQYF.

There are a few counts of this clone. CDR3 bases: TGCGCCAGCAGCGGGAGCGGGAGTTACGAGCAGTACTTC. It codes for CASSGSGSYEQYF. This rearrangement joins TRBV5-1 to TRBJ2-7, with 8 bases identical to TRBD2. The CDR3 covers 13 residues. J gave up 4 bases and V 4 bases, and 4 bases lay outside the gene matches. Germline V gives CDR1 SGHRS, CDR2 YFSETQ.

V and J are TRBV19 and TRBJ2-2; D may be TRBD2 (5 bases). The V and J ends lost 9 bases and 5 bases respectively, with 16 bases between them. The CDR3 is 14 amino acids. Germline CDR1 and CDR2: LNHDA and SQIVND (reference sequence). The CDR3 nucleotides read TGTGCCAGCGTAGAGGGCGGTAATACCGGGGAGCTGTTTTTT. Translated: CASVEGGNTGELFF. Full variable domain (outside the CDR3, taken from reference TRBV19 and TRBJ2-2): DGGITQSPKYLFRKEGQNVTLSCEQNLNHDAMYWYRQDPGQGLRLIYYSQIVNDFQKGDIAEGYSVSREKKESFPLTVTSAQKNPTAFYLCASVEGGNTGELFFGEGSRLTVL.

The V and J genes are TRBV10-2 and TRBJ2-2; possible D gene TRBD2, 6 bases. Trimming pared 7 bases from V and 4 bases from J, leaving 16 bases between. This CDR3 region has 15 residues. From germline, CDR1 is WSHSY and CDR2 SAAADI. CDR3 nucleotides: TGCGCCAGCACAGACGGGGGAGTCGGCACCGGGGAGCTGTTTTTT. Protein: CASTDGGVGTGELFF.